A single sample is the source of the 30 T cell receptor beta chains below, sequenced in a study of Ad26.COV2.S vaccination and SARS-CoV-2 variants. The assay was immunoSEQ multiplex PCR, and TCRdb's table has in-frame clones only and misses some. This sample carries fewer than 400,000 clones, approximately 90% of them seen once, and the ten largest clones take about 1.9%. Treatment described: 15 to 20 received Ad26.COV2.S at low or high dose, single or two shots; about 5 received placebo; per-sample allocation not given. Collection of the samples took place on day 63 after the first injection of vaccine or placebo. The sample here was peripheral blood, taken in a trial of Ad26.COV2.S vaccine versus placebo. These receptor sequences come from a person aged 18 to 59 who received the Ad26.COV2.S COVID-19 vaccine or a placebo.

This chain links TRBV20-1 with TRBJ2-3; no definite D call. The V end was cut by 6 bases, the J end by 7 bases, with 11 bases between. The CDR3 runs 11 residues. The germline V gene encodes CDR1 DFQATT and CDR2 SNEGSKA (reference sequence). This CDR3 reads CSAPPLNTQYF. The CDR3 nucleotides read TGCAGTGCCCCACCCCTTAATACGCAGTATTTT.

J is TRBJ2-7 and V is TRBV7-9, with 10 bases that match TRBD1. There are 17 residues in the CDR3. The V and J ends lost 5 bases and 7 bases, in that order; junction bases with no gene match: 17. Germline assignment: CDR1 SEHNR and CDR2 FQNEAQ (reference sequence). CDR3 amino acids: CASSPLPGQGQEGEQYF. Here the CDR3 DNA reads TGTGCCAGCAGCCCTCTCCCGGGACAGGGGCAGGAGGGAGAGCAGTACTTC.

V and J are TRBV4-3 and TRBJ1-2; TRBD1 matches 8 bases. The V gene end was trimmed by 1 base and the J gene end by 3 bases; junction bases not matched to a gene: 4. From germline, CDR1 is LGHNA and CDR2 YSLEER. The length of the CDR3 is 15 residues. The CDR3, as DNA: TGCGCCAGCAGCCAAGTGGCAGGGGGCGACTATGGCTACACCTTC. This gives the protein CASSQVAGGDYGYTF.

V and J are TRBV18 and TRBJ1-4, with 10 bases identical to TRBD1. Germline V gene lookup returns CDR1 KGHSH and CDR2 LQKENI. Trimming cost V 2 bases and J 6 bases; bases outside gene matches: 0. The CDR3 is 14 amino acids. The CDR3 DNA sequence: TGTGCCAGCTCACCAGGGACAGGGGATGAAAAACTGTTTTTT. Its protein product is CASSPGTGDEKLFF.

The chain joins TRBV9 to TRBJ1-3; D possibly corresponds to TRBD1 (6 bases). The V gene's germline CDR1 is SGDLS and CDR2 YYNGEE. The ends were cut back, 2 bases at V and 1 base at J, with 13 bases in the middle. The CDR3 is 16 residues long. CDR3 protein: CASSVELQGSGNTIYF. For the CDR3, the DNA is TGTGCCAGCAGCGTCGAGTTGCAGGGGTCTGGAAACACCATATATTTT.

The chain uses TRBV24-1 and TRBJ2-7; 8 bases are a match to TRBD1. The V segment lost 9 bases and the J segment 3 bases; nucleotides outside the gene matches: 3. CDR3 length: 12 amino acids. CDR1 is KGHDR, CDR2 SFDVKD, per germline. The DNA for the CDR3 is TGTGCCACCGGCGGGACAGGCTACGAGCAGTACTTC. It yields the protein CATGGTGYEQYF.

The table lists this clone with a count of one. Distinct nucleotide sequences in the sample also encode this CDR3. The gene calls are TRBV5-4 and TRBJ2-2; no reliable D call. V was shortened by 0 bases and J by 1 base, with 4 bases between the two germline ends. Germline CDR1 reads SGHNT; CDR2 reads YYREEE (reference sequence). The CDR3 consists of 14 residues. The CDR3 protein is CASSLAGNTGELFF. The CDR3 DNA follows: TGTGCCAGCAGCTTGGCGGGGAACACCGGGGAGCTGTTTTTT.

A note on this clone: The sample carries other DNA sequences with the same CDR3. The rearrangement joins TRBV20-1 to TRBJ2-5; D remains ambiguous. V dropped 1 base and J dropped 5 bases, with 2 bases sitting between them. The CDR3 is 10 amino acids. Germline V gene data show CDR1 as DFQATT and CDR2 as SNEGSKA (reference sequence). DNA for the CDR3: TGCAGTGCTAGAGGGGAGACCCAGTACTTC. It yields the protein CSARGETQYF.

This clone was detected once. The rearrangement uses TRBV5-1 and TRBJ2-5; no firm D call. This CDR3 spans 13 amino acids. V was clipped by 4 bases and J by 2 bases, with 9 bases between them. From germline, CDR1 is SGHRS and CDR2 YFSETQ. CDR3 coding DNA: TGCGCCAGCAGCCCAGTTGTACAAGAGACCCAGTACTTC. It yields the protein CASSPVVQETQYF.

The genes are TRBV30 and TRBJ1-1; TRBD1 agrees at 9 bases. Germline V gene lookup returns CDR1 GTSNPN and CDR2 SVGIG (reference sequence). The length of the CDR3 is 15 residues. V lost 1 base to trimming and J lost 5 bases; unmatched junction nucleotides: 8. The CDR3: CAWSGTRTGVTEAFF. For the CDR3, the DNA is TGTGCCTGGAGTGGGACTAGGACAGGGGTTACTGAAGCTTTCTTT.

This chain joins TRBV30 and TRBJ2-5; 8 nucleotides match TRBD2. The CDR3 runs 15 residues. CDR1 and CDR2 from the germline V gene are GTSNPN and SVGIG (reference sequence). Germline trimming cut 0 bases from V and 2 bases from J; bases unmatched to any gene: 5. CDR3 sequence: CAWSVSGIDQETQYF. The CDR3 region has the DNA TGTGCCTGGAGTGTTAGCGGGATTGATCAAGAGACCCAGTACTTC.

CDR3 residues: CASSTRLAGAYNEQFF. The CDR3 DNA reads as TGTGCCAGCAGTACCCGACTAGCGGGGGCCTACAATGAGCAGTTCTTC. The chain uses TRBV28 and TRBJ2-1, with TRBD2 matching over 12 bases. Germline assignment: CDR1 MDHEN and CDR2 SYDVKM. CDR3 size: 16 residues. V was clipped by 5 bases and J by 2 bases; unmatched bases: 4.

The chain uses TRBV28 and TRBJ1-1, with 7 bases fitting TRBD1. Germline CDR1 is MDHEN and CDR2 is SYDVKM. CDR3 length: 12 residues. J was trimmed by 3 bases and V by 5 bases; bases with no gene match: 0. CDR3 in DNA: TGTGCCAGCAGTACAGGGGACACTGAAGCTTTCTTT. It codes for CASSTGDTEAFF.

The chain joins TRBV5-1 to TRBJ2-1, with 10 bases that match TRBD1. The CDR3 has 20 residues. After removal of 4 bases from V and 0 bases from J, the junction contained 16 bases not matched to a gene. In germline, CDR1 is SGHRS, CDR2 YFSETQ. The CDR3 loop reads CASSQYGQGDTTSSYNEQFF. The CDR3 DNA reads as TGCGCCAGCAGCCAATACGGACAGGGGGACACCACAAGCTCCTACAATGAGCAGTTCTTC.

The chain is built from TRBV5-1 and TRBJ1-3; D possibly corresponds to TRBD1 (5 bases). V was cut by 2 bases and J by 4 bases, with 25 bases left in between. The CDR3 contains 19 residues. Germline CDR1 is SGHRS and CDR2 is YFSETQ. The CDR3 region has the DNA TGCGCCAGCAGCTTCAAATCCCCCCCCACGGGGCTAGAAGGAAACACCATATATTTT. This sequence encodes CASSFKSPPTGLEGNTIYF.

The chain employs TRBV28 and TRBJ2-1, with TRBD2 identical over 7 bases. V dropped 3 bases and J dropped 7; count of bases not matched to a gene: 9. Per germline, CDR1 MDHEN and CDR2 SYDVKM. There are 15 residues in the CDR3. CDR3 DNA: TGTGCCAGCAGTTTTCGGCCTAGCGGAGGTAATGAGCAGTTCTTC. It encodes CASSFRPSGGNEQFF.

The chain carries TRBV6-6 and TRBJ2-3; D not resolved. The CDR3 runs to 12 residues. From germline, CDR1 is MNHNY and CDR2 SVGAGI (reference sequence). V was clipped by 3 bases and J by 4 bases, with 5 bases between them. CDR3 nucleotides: TGTGCCAGCAGTTATTTAGCAGATACGCAGTATTTT. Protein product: CASSYLADTQYF.

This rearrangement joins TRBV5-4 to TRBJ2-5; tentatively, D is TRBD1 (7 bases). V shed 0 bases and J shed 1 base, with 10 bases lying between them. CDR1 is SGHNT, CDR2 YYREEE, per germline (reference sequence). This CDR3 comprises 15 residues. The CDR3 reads CASSLAGGLQETQYF. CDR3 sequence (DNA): TGTGCCAGCAGCTTGGCAGGGGGGCTCCAAGAGACCCAGTACTTC.

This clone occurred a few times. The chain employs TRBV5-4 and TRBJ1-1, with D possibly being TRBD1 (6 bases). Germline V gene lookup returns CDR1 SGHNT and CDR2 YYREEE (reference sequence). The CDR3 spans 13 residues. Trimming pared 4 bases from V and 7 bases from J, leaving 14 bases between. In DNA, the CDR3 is TGTGCCAGCAGCCTCCGTTCAGGGGATGAAGCTTTCTTT. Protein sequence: CASSLRSGDEAFF.

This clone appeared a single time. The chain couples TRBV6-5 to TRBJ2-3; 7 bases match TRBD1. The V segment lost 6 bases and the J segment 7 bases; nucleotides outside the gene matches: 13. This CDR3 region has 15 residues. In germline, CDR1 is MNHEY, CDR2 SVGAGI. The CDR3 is CASRPFDRVVHTQYF. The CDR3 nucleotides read TGTGCCAGCAGGCCCTTCGACAGGGTGGTACATACGCAGTATTTT.

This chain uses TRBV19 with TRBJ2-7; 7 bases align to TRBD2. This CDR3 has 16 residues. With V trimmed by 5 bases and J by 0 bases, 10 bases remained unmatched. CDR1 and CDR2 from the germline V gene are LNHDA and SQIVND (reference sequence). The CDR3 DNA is TGTGCCAGTAGTTCTGAGCGGCGGGGGTCCTCCTACGAGCAGTACTTC. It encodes CASSSERRGSSYEQYF.

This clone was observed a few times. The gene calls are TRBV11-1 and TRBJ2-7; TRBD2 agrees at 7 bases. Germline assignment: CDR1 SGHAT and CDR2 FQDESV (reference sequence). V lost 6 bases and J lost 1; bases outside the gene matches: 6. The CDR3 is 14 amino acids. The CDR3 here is CASSYLAASYEQYF. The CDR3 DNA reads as TGTGCCAGCAGTTACCTAGCGGCTTCCTACGAGCAGTACTTC.

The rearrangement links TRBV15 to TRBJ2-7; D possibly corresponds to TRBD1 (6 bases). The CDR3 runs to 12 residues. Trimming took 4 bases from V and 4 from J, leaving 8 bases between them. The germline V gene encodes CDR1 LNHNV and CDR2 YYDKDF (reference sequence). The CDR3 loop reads CATSKQGYEQYF. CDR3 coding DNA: TGTGCCACCAGCAAACAGGGTTACGAGCAGTACTTC. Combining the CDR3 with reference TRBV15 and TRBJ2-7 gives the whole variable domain DAMVIQNPRYQVTQFGKPVTLSCSQTLNHNVMYWYQQKSSQAPKLLFHYYDKDFNNEADTPDNFQSRRPNTSFCFLDIRSPGLGDTAMYLCATSKQGYEQYFGPGTRLTVT.

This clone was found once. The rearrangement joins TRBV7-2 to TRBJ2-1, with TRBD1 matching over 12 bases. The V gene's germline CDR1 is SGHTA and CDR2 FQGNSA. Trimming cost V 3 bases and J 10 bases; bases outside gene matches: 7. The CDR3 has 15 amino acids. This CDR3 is CASSLSGQGAREQFF. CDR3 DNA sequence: TGTGCCAGCAGCTTGTCGGGACAGGGGGCGCGGGAGCAGTTCTTC.

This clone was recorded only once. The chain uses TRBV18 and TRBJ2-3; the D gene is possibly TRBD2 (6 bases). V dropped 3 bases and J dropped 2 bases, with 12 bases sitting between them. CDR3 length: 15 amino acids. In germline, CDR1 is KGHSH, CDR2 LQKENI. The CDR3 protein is CASSPHGGFTDTQYF. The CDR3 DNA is TGTGCCAGCTCACCTCACGGGGGTTTCACAGATACGCAGTATTTT.

The DNA for the CDR3 is TGTGCCATCAGTGAGGAACAGCCTTACACTGAAGCTTTCTTT. Translating gives CAISEEQPYTEAFF. This rearrangement joins TRBV10-3 to TRBJ1-1; D is unclear. V lost 2 bases to trimming and J lost 3 bases, with 10 bases between them. This CDR3 is built from 14 residues. Germline loops: CDR1 ENHRY, CDR2 SYGVKD.

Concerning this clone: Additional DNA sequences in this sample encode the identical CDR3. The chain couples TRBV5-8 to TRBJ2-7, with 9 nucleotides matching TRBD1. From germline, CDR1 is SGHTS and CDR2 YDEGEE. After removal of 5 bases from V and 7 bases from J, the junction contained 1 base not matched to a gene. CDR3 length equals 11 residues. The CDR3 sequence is CASRGQGEQYF. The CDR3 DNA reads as TGTGCCAGCAGGGGACAGGGAGAGCAGTACTTC.

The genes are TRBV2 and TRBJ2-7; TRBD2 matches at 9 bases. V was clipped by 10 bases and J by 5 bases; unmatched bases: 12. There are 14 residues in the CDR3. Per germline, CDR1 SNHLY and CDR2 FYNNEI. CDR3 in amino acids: CATRSGRVFNEQYF. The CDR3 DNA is TGTGCCACCCGTAGCGGGAGAGTCTTCAACGAGCAGTACTTC. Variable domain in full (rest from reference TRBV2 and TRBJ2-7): EPEVTQTPSHQVTQMGQEVILRCVPISNHLYFYWYRQILGQKVEFLVSFYNNEISEKSEIFDDQFSVERPDGSNFTLKIRSTKLEDSAMYFCATRSGRVFNEQYFGPGTRLTVT.

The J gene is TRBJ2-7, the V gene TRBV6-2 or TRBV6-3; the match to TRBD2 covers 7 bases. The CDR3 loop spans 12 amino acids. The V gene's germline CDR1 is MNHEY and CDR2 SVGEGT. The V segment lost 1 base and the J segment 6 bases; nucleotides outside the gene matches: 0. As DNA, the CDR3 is TGTGCCAGCAGTTACTTAGCGGGCGAGCAGTACTTC. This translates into CASSYLAGEQYF.

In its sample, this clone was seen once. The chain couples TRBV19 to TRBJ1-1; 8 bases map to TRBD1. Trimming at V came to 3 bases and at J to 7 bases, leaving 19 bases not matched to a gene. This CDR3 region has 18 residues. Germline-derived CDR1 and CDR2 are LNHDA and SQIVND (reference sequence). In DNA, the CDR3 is TGTGCCAGTAGTATCCCAATCCGGCCGAAGCAGGGGGCTGGTGAAGCTTTCTTT. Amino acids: CASSIPIRPKQGAGEAFF.